The 9 T cell receptor beta chains below all came from one sample that was sequenced in a study of tumor-infiltrating lymphocytes in primary liver carcinoma. Unsorted bulk tissue, about 19-32 mg of it, served as the source for co-extraction of RNA and DNA. A primer in the constant region served to generate TCR beta cDNA from roughly 450 ng of total RNA. Slightly modified ARM-PCR with three nested multiplex PCR rounds yielded TCR beta libraries. Investigators reported that the first two PCR rounds, at 10 to 11 cycles each, used TRBV1-TRBV30 forward primers with a C-beta reverse primer. MiXCR was run by TCRdb on the multiplex PCR reads, yielding one entry per CDR3 protein. The data hold 90,000 to 140,000 distinct CDR3 sequences, with around 83% observed a single time. Material: liver tumor tissue from sampling region 3. Subset meaning: tumor region T3, left-lateral pole. Receptors originate from a middle-aged man with primary liver carcinoma and hepatitis B virus infection.

Notes on this clonotype: The junction does not match germline at one end; this may be a read error. This chain links TRBV28 with TRBJ1-1; no definite D call. CDR1 and CDR2 from the germline V gene are MDHEN and SYDVKM. The CDR3 extends over 15 amino acids. The CDR3 sequence is CASSLATTENTEVFF. CDR3 nucleotides: TGTGCCAGCAGTTTAGCAACAACAGAGAACACTGAAGTTTTCTTT.

The chain uses TRBV12-3 or TRBV12-4 and TRBJ1-5, with D possibly TRBD1 on 5 matching bases. The CDR3 consists of 17 residues. Between the trimmed V and J ends, which lost 6 bases and 13 bases, there was a span of 31 bases. CDR3 in DNA: TGTGCCAGCAGCCGCCTTTCAGGGAGCAACAGCAATCAGGCTCAGCATTTT. It translates to CASSRLSGSNSNQAQHF.

Comment on this clonotype: At one end, the junction sequence differs from germline, possibly due to a read error. The rearrangement joins TRBV11-3 to TRBJ2-1; D is undetermined. This CDR3 has 14 residues. CDR1 is SGHNT, CDR2 YENEEA, per germline. The CDR3 nucleotides are TGTGCCAACAGCTCAGGCGTCTCGAACAATGGGCAGTTCTTC. Residues: CANSSGVSNNGQFF.

The J gene is TRBJ2-7, the V gene TRBV6-5; 7 positions match TRBD1. V shed 5 bases, J shed 4 bases, and the junction held 8 bases outside the gene matches. Germline V gives CDR1 MNHEY, CDR2 SVGAGI. The CDR3 runs to 14 residues. The CDR3 sequence is CASSIRGGGYEQYF. The CDR3 nucleotides read TGTGCCAGCAGTATTCGAGGGGGCGGGTACGAGCAGTACTTC.

A note on this clonotype: An end of the junction does not agree with germline; a read error may underlie this. The rearrangement joins TRBV6-1 to TRBJ2-2; 14 bases agree with TRBD2. This CDR3 has 16 residues. CDR1 is MNHNS, CDR2 SASEGT, per germline. The CDR3 nucleotides read TGTTCCAGCAGTGTGACTAGCGGGAGGGCCGGTGGAGAGCTGTTTTTT. It encodes CSSSVTSGRAGGELFF.

The chain carries TRBV11-1 and TRBJ1-1; maybe TRBD1 (6 bases). Germline values: CDR1 SGHAT, CDR2 FQDESV (reference sequence). V shed 6 bases and J shed 8 bases, with 19 bases lying between them. The CDR3 is 14 amino acids. CDR3 nucleotides: TGTGCCAGCAGGTGGGACAATTATAAGCCCGAAGCTTTCTTT. The encoded protein is CASRWDNYKPEAFF.

Notes on this clonotype: The junction departs from the called germline gene at one end, perhaps through a read error. The V call is TRBV5-1, the J call TRBJ2-3; D gene unclear. This CDR3 has 13 residues. The germline CDR1 and CDR2 sequences are SGHRS and YFSETQ. The CDR3 sequence is CAGSLSQAVMQYF. In DNA form, the CDR3 reads TGCGCCGGCAGCTTGTCTCAAGCAGTTATGCAGTATTTT.

Concerning this clonotype: A read error may account for a junction end that differs from germline. The gene calls are TRBV6-1 and TRBJ2-7; D is unresolved. Germline CDR1 is MNHNS and CDR2 is SASEGT. The CDR3 has 14 amino acids. CDR3: CASNDGRLSYEQYF. In DNA, the CDR3 is TGTGCTAGCAATGACGGCCGGTTAAGCTACGAGCAGTACTTC.

About this clonotype itself: This may be a read error: a much more frequent sequence differs by one nucleotide. This chain connects TRBV2 to TRBJ2-7; 7 bases are a match to TRBD1. CDR1 SNHLY and CDR2 FYNNEI come from the germline V gene. The CDR3 is 16 amino acids. The J segment lost 6 bases and the V segment lost 3 bases, leaving 14 bases of the junction unmatched. CDR3 protein: CASSDSRQGLFGEQYF. In nucleotides, the CDR3 is TGTGCCAGCAGTGATAGTAGACAGGGTCTCTTCGGCGAGCAGTACTTC.